The TCR beta chain described here comes from a study of cytomegalovirus exposure and HLA in healthy donors. Study-level findings and limits: The authors later linked a missense DCLRE1C variant to TCR beta V- and J-gene trimming.

The CDR3 runs to 14 residues. V lost 4 bases to trimming and J lost 7 bases, with 16 bases between them. The germline CDR1 and CDR2 sequences are ENHRY and SYGVKD. For this clone: The antigen remains unidentified.

PCR primers comprised 60 Vbeta and 13 Jbeta primers. Sequenced by immunoSEQ multiplex PCR; TCRdb stores in-frame clones only, minus some. The sample shows 150,000 to 200,000 clones, about 78% of them seen only once. The sequenced sample was PBMCs. This chain uses TRBV10-3 with TRBJ1-2; D unresolved. This clonotype originated in a man aged 40-55 years in good health and CMV-seronegative. For the CDR3, the DNA is TGTGCCATCAGTGCCCAAGAGGGTTCGGGTGGCTACACCTTC. This gives the protein CAISAQEGSGGYTF.